The next 18 T cell receptor beta chains were all read from a single sample in a study of blood T cell repertoires in COVID-19 (dated by TCRdb to 2020 to 2021). Library preparation used the immunoSEQ multiplex PCR assay. Not all clones reach the TCRdb copy of this immuneACCESS table, which keeps in-frame sequences only. Checked studies attribute under half of the gap to unresolved V genes and leave the rest unexplained. The sample table lists 200,000 to 300,000 clones, 82% of them with a count of one. The ten largest make up roughly an eighth of the sample. Input material: peripheral blood. The receptors were gathered from a woman aged 55 to 70 with active or convalescent COVID-19.

The gene calls are TRBV5-8 and TRBJ2-7, with TRBD1 matching over 9 bases. Germline assignment: CDR1 SGHTS and CDR2 YDEGEE. With V trimmed by 1 base and J by 13 bases, 6 bases remained unmatched. CDR3 length: 12 amino acids. The CDR3 DNA sequence: TGTGCCAGCAGCTTGCTCCGGGACAGGGTCTACTTC. This sequence encodes CASSLLRDRVYF.

The chain couples TRBV7-6 to TRBJ2-2, with 12 bases aligning to TRBD2. The CDR3 loop spans 17 amino acids. The germline CDR1 and CDR2 sequences are SGHVS and FNYEAQ. J lost 2 bases, V lost 1 base, and 2 bases had no gene match. The CDR3 here is CASSLETSGGNTGELFF. The CDR3 nucleotides are TGTGCCAGCAGCTTAGAGACTAGCGGGGGTAACACCGGGGAGCTGTTTTTT. The complete variable domain, with remaining parts taken from reference TRBV7-6 and TRBJ2-2, reads GAGVSQSPRYKVTKRGQDVALRCDPISGHVSLYWYRQALGQGPEFLTYFNYEAQQDKSGLPNDRFSAERPEGSISTLTIQRTEQRDSAMYRCASSLETSGGNTGELFFGEGSRLTVL.

The J gene is TRBJ1-1, the V gene TRBV18; no definite D call. Germline assignment: CDR1 KGHSH and CDR2 LQKENI. The V end was cut by 2 bases, the J end by 1 base, with 8 bases between. CDR3 length: 14 amino acids. CDR3 amino acids: CASSPSSRNTEAFF. CDR3 sequence (DNA): TGTGCCAGCTCACCATCCTCTCGGAACACTGAAGCTTTCTTT. Drawing the rest from reference TRBV18 and TRBJ1-1, the complete variable domain is NAGVMQNPRHLVRRRGQEARLRCSPMKGHSHVYWYRQLPEEGLKFMVYLQKENIIDESGMPKERFSAEFPKEGPSILRIQQVVRGDSAAYFCASSPSSRNTEAFFGQGTRLTVV.

As to this clone: In the same sample, other DNA sequences code for this CDR3. This chain links TRBV27 with TRBJ1-2; 10 bases match TRBD1. The V segment lost 5 bases and the J segment 7 bases; nucleotides outside the gene matches: 4. This CDR3 has 13 amino acids. The germline V gene has CDR1 MNHEY and CDR2 SMNVEV (reference sequence). The CDR3 reads CASSPDRGGGYTF. DNA for the CDR3: TGTGCCAGCAGTCCGGACAGGGGGGGTGGCTACACCTTC.

V is TRBV19 and J is TRBJ1-1; unclear D gene. V lost 4 bases and J 4 bases, leaving 19 bases between the germline ends. CDR1 is LNHDA, CDR2 SQIVND, per germline (reference sequence). The CDR3 has 16 residues. CDR3 protein: CASSNSVRGWSTEAFF. The CDR3 DNA is TGTGCCAGTAGTAATTCGGTTCGCGGGTGGAGCACTGAAGCTTTCTTT. The full variable domain, rest sourced from reference TRBV19 and TRBJ1-1, is DGGITQSPKYLFRKEGQNVTLSCEQNLNHDAMYWYRQDPGQGLRLIYYSQIVNDFQKGDIAEGYSVSREKKESFPLTVTSAQKNPTAFYLCASSNSVRGWSTEAFFGQGTRLTVV.

The chain employs TRBV10-2 and TRBJ1-1; 11 nucleotides match TRBD1. Germline-derived CDR1 and CDR2 are WSHSY and SAAADI. The CDR3 covers 15 residues. The V gene end was trimmed by 8 bases and the J gene end by 4 bases; junction bases not matched to a gene: 9. The CDR3 sequence: CASAGAGTGGTEAFF. The CDR3 nucleotides are TGCGCCAGCGCCGGCGCCGGGACAGGGGGCACTGAAGCTTTCTTT.

The V gene is TRBV6-6, the J gene TRBJ1-2; 7 bases agree with TRBD1. Germline CDR1 MNHNY, CDR2 SVGAGI (reference sequence). The junction had 2 bases not matched to a gene; V was cut back by 7 bases and J by 0 bases. The CDR3 is made up of 13 amino acids. CDR3 sequence reads: CASNRGTNYGYTF. In nucleotides, the CDR3 is TGTGCCAGCAACAGGGGCACTAACTATGGCTACACCTTC.

The rearrangement links TRBV5-1 to TRBJ1-2; the match to TRBD1 covers 7 bases. CDR3 length: 18 residues. V was clipped by 3 bases and J by 1 base; unmatched bases: 15. Looked up from germline, CDR1 is SGHRS and CDR2 is YFSETQ. The CDR3, as DNA: TGCGCCAGCAGCTCTGCATTTCCCGGGACAGCCTATAACTATGGCTACACCTTC. Translated: CASSSAFPGTAYNYGYTF.

V and J are TRBV4-2 and TRBJ1-5; 10 bases match TRBD1. This CDR3 is 20 amino acids long. V lost 0 bases and J lost 0; bases outside the gene matches: 11. Germline values: CDR1 LGHNA, CDR2 YNFKEQ. The CDR3 nucleotides read TGTGCCAGCAGCCAAGATCTCCCCGGACAGGGGGAACGTAGCAATCAGCCCCAGCATTTT. Its protein product is CASSQDLPGQGERSNQPQHF.

The chain joins TRBV19 to TRBJ2-7, with 8 positions matching TRBD1. Germline loops: CDR1 LNHDA, CDR2 SQIVND (reference sequence). Trimming took 8 bases from V and 6 from J; bases not matched to a gene: 12. CDR3 length: 14 amino acids. The CDR3: CASSPRQGAGEQYF. Written as DNA, the CDR3 is TGTGCCAGTTCCCCCCGGCAGGGGGCGGGCGAGCAGTACTTC.

The chain couples TRBV6-2 or TRBV6-3 to TRBJ2-3; 13 nucleotides match TRBD2. This CDR3 is 18 amino acids long. Germline V gene sequence: CDR1 MNHEY, CDR2 SVGEGT. Unmatched junction bases numbered 10, after V lost 5 bases and J lost 2 bases. CDR3 DNA sequence: TGTGCCAGCAGTCTTACACGGACTAGCGGGGGACACACAGATACGCAGTATTTT. The encoded protein is CASSLTRTSGGHTDTQYF.

The sample holds a few counts of this clone. The chain combines TRBV7-2 with TRBJ1-2, with TRBD1 matching 7 bases. The germline CDR1 and CDR2 sequences are SGHTA and FQGNSA. The CDR3 has 15 residues. The V segment lost 0 bases and the J segment 5 bases; nucleotides outside the gene matches: 6. The CDR3 DNA sequence: TGTGCCAGCAGCTTAGCGACAGGGCTAGAGTATGGCTACACCTTC. It translates to CASSLATGLEYGYTF.

This chain uses TRBV7-2 with TRBJ2-7; 8 bases fit TRBD1. Germline CDR1 and CDR2: SGHTA and FQGNSA. CDR3 length: 13 residues. With 3 bases clipped from V and 3 bases from J, the junction kept 1 base outside the gene matches. The CDR3 sequence is CASSFGQGYEQYF. CDR3 DNA sequence: TGTGCCAGCAGCTTCGGACAGGGCTACGAGCAGTACTTC.

This clone occurred a few times. This rearrangement joins TRBV4-3 to TRBJ1-3, with 7 bases that match TRBD1. This CDR3 has 15 amino acids. Germline lookup yields CDR1 LGHNA and CDR2 YSLEER. V lost 3 bases to trimming and J lost 3 bases; unmatched junction nucleotides: 5. In DNA form, the CDR3 reads TGCGCCAGCAGCCAGACACAGGGGTATGGAAACACCATATATTTT. Residues: CASSQTQGYGNTIYF.

V and J are TRBV3-1 (or the pseudogene TRBV3-2) and TRBJ1-2, with D unclear. Germline-derived CDR1 and CDR2 are LGHDT and YNNKEL (reference sequence). There are 14 residues in the CDR3. Trimming removed 3 bases from V and 3 bases from J, with 11 bases in between. Here the CDR3 reads CASSQYVEDYGYTF. CDR3 DNA sequence: TGTGCCAGCAGCCAGTACGTAGAGGACTATGGCTACACCTTC.

CDR3 residues: CASSANGGSDGYTF. The CDR3, as DNA: TGTGCCAGCAGCGCTAATGGGGGGAGTGATGGCTACACCTTC. V gene TRBV9 combines with J gene TRBJ1-2; tentatively, D is TRBD1 (5 bases). The V gene's germline CDR1 is SGDLS and CDR2 YYNGEE. Between the trimmed V and J ends, which lost 3 bases and 6 bases, there was a span of 15 bases. The CDR3 spans 14 residues. The whole variable domain, filled in from reference TRBV9 and TRBJ1-2, reads DSGVTQTPKHLITATGQRVTLRCSPRSGDLSVYWYQQSLDQGLQFLIQYYNGEERAKGNILERFSAQQFPDLHSELNLSSLELGDSALYFCASSANGGSDGYTFGSGTRLTVV.

The chain recombines TRBV3-1 (or the pseudogene TRBV3-2) with TRBJ1-6; no clear D gene. The germline CDR1 and CDR2 sequences are LGHDT and YNNKEL (reference sequence). This CDR3 region has 13 residues. V was pared by 0 bases and J by 11 bases, with 8 bases between. The CDR3 loop is CASSQDWGAPLHF. CDR3 in DNA: TGTGCCAGCAGCCAAGATTGGGGAGCACCCCTCCACTTT.

This chain joins TRBV27 and TRBJ1-4, with D unresolved. The CDR3 loop spans 13 amino acids. The V end lost 3 bases, the J end lost 8 bases, and 10 bases lay between the germline ends. Germline loops: CDR1 MNHEY, CDR2 SMNVEV (reference sequence). The CDR3 coding sequence is TGTGCCAGCAGTTTTAGGAGCGGGGAAAAACTGTTTTTT. It codes for CASSFRSGEKLFF.